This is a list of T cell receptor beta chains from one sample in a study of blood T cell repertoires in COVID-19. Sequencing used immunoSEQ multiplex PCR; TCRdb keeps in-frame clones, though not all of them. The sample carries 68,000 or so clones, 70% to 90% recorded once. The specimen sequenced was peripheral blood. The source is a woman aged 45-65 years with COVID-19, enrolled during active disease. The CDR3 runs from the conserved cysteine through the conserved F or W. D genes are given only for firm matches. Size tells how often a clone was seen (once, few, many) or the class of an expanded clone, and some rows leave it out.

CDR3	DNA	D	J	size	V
CASSLNQVFSTFTGELFF	TGTGCCAGCAGTTTAAACCAGGTCTTCTCAACCTTCACCGGGGAGCTGTTTTTT	NA	TRBJ2-2	NA	TRBV28
CASSLGGTLGLERYEQYF	TGTGCCAGCAGCTTAGGGGGAACCCTAGGACTAGAACGCTACGAGCAGTACTTC	TRBD2	TRBJ2-7	NA	TRBV7-8
CASRRTGAHSYEQYF	TGTGCCAGCCGAAGGACGGGAGCTCATTCCTACGAGCAGTACTTC	NA	TRBJ2-7	NA	TRBV28
CATSIGTRGPYEQYF	TGTGCCACCAGCATAGGAACGCGAGGGCCCTACGAGCAGTACTTC	NA	TRBJ2-7	NA	TRBV15
CASSWEAANTEAFF	TGCGCCAGCAGCTGGGAGGCCGCGAACACTGAAGCTTTCTTT	NA	TRBJ1-1	NA	TRBV5-1
CASSLVEGGIQYF	TGTGCCAGCAGCTTAGTAGAAGGGGGCATTCAGTACTTC	NA	TRBJ2-4	NA	TRBV7-9
CASSQDTGVEKLFF	TGCGCCAGCAGCCAAGATACGGGGGTGGAAAAACTGTTTTTT	NA	TRBJ1-4	few	TRBV4-3
CASSVVPGAQGNTIYF	TGTGCCAGCAGCGTAGTTCCAGGCGCGCAAGGAAACACCATATATTTT	NA	TRBJ1-3	NA	TRBV9
CASSYSTGIEETQYF	TGTGCCAGCAGCTACTCGACAGGAATCGAAGAGACCCAGTACTTC	NA	TRBJ2-5	NA	TRBV7-8
CAVGAGAYEQYF	TGTGCCGTTGGGGCGGGGGCCTACGAGCAGTACTTC	TRBD2	TRBJ2-7	NA	TRBV28
CASSVEGNGKKLFF	TGTGCCAGCAGCGTAGAGGGGAATGGGAAAAAACTGTTTTTT	NA	TRBJ1-4	NA	TRBV9
CASRRQGKFADTQYF	TGTGCCAGCAGGCGACAGGGGAAGTTTGCAGATACGCAGTATTTT	TRBD1	TRBJ2-3	NA	TRBV6-4
CASSISRGGNEQFF	TGTGCCAGTAGTATAAGCAGGGGAGGGAATGAGCAGTTCTTC	NA	TRBJ2-1	NA	TRBV19
CSARAGGTQYF	TGCAGTGCTAGGGCGGGGGGTACGCAGTATTTT	TRBD2	TRBJ2-3	NA	TRBV20-1
CASSSLASTYNEQFF	TGTGCCAGCAGTTCCCTAGCGTCTACCTACAATGAGCAGTTCTTC	NA	TRBJ2-1	NA	TRBV6-6
CASSIDPQATEAFF	TGTGCCAGTAGTATAGACCCACAGGCAACTGAAGCTTTCTTT	NA	TRBJ1-1	few	TRBV19